The 10 T cell receptor beta chains in this list originate from one sample, sequenced in a study of PD-1 blockade in classical Hodgkin lymphoma. Described time point: cycle 4 day 1 (C4D1), after 6 weeks of nivolumab. Brentuximab vedotin exposure varied, and every patient relapsed after autologous stem cell transplantation. Generated by immunoSEQ multiplex PCR, the TCRdb table keeps only in-frame clones and is missing some. This table has fewer than 95,000 clones, around 80% appearing once. Sequencing used peripheral blood mononuclear cells (PBMCs), obtained before the fourth cycle of nivolumab. All receptors come from a human donor with classical Hodgkin lymphoma.

This clone was seen once. The chain has TRBV5-1 and TRBJ2-7; D remains ambiguous. V dropped 4 bases and J dropped 2 bases, with 7 bases sitting between them. Germline CDR1 is SGHRS and CDR2 is YFSETQ. This CDR3 region has 12 residues. The CDR3 sequence: CASSLQPYEQYF. CDR3 bases: TGCGCCAGCAGCCTCCAACCCTACGAGCAGTACTTC.

The J gene is TRBJ2-4, the V gene TRBV28; no definite D call. The CDR3 extends over 13 amino acids. V gave up 11 bases and J gave up 0 bases, with 11 bases separating them. Germline CDR1 and CDR2: MDHEN and SYDVKM. The CDR3 spells CAGMDLAKNIQYF. CDR3 coding DNA: TGTGCCGGGATGGACCTAGCCAAAAACATTCAGTACTTC.

The chain combines TRBV27 with TRBJ1-5; maybe TRBD1 (6 bases). Germline values: CDR1 MNHEY, CDR2 SMNVEV (reference sequence). CDR3 length equals 16 residues. The V gene lost 5 bases and the J gene lost 7 bases, with 21 bases spanning the gap. Here the CDR3 DNA reads TGTGCCAGCAGTCCACTAACGCAGGGGAAAGGCCAGCCCCAGCATTTT. It specifies CASSPLTQGKGQPQHF.

This chain connects TRBV7-2 to TRBJ2-7; 8 bases agree with TRBD1. The CDR3 runs to 16 residues. V dropped 5 bases and J dropped 5; count of bases not matched to a gene: 14. CDR1 is SGHTA, CDR2 FQGNSA, per germline. The CDR3 nucleotides read TGTGCCAGCAGCCACGCCGGGACAGGTAGGGTCCACGAGCAGTACTTC. Protein: CASSHAGTGRVHEQYF.

This chain uses TRBV29-1 with TRBJ2-2; TRBD1 is a possible D gene (6 bases). Germline V gives CDR1 SQVTM, CDR2 ANQGSEA. CDR3 length: 14 residues. Trimming removed 5 bases at V and 6 bases at J, with 16 bases between. The DNA for the CDR3 is TGCAGCGTTAGGGCGGACGAGGGGGCCGGGGAGCTGTTTTTT. Its protein product is CSVRADEGAGELFF.

The chain links TRBV2 to TRBJ2-6; D tentatively reads TRBD1 or TRBD2 (5 bases each). This CDR3 is 11 amino acids long. Germline loops: CDR1 SNHLY, CDR2 FYNNEI. V was shortened by 5 bases and J by 14 bases, with 10 bases between the two germline ends. CDR3 bases: TGTGCCAGCAGTTGGGACGGGTTCCTGACTTTC. It is translated as CASSWDGFLTF.

V and J are TRBV11-3 and TRBJ2-6; a possible D gene is TRBD1 (5 bases). Trimming cost V 6 bases and J 4 bases, with 13 bases left between them. Germline CDR1 is SGHNT and CDR2 is YENEEA. The CDR3 runs to 15 residues. The CDR3 sequence: CASSSGSSGANVLTF. The CDR3, as DNA: TGTGCCAGCAGTTCAGGGTCATCCGGGGCCAACGTCCTGACTTTC.

The rearrangement uses TRBV9 and TRBJ2-5, with 12 bases that match TRBD2. CDR3 length: 16 amino acids. Trimming cost V 0 bases and J 5 bases; bases outside gene matches: 5. The germline CDR1 and CDR2 sequences are SGDLS and YYNGEE. CDR3: CASSVAATSGSETQYF. The CDR3 DNA is TGTGCCAGCAGCGTAGCGGCGACTAGCGGGAGTGAGACCCAGTACTTC.

V is TRBV6-6 and J is TRBJ1-5, with D perhaps TRBD1 (5 bases). Trimming took 2 bases from V and 12 from J, leaving 14 bases between them. Germline V gene data show CDR1 as MNHNY and CDR2 as SVGAGI (reference sequence). This CDR3 is built from 13 residues. CDR3 sequence reads: CASSYNTEGSQHF. The CDR3 region has the DNA TGTGCCAGCAGTTACAACACCGAGGGGAGCCAGCATTTT.

V is TRBV9 and J is TRBJ2-1; possible D gene TRBD1, 6 bases. This CDR3 has 14 residues. In germline, CDR1 is SGDLS, CDR2 YYNGEE. Trimming took 0 bases from V and 7 from J, leaving 11 bases between them. The CDR3 is CASSVGVGTNEQFF. DNA for the CDR3: TGTGCCAGCAGCGTAGGCGTGGGGACAAATGAGCAGTTCTTC.